This entry lists 16 T cell receptor beta chains sequenced from one sample in a study of STAT5B mutations in CD4+ large granular lymphocyte leukemia. Assay used: immunoSEQ multiplex PCR; TCRdb lists only in-frame clones, some missing. The sample has just under 35,000 clones; 65% to 70% are singletons. Specimen: CD4+ T cells from blood buffy coats. All receptors come from a human donor in good health.

The chain carries TRBV7-8 and TRBJ2-3; D not certain. CDR3 length equals 13 residues. V was pared by 5 bases and J by 0 bases, with 6 bases between. CDR1 and CDR2 from the germline V gene are SGHVS and FQNEAQ. The CDR3 is CASSGASTDTQYF. CDR3 in DNA: TGTGCCAGCAGCGGAGCGAGCACAGATACGCAGTATTTT.

This sequence joins TRBV15 and TRBJ1-5; 9 positions agree with TRBD1. Unmatched junction bases numbered 18, after V lost 5 bases and J lost 7 bases. The CDR3 length is 18 residues. Germline V gene lookup returns CDR1 LNHNV and CDR2 YYDKDF (reference sequence). The CDR3 sequence: CATSDRRTPQGAGQPQHF. The CDR3 bases are TGTGCCACCAGCGACCGCCGCACCCCACAGGGGGCGGGGCAGCCCCAGCATTTT.

The gene calls are TRBV6-5 and TRBJ2-4; D is undetermined. V lost 7 bases to trimming and J lost 1 base, with 8 bases between them. CDR3 length: 13 amino acids. The germline gives CDR1 MNHEY, CDR2 SVGAGI. In nucleotides, the CDR3 is TGTGCCAGCATTGGGAAGGCCAAAAACATTCAGTACTTC. Protein product: CASIGKAKNIQYF.

CDR3 nucleotide sequence: TGCAGCGTTGAAGGCGGGGACAGGGTTTGGAGTGGCTACACCTTC. Protein: CSVEGGDRVWSGYTF. The J gene is TRBJ1-2, the V gene TRBV29-1; 9 bases map to TRBD1. The germline V gene encodes CDR1 SQVTM and CDR2 ANQGSEA. The CDR3 is 15 amino acids. Trimming cost V 1 base and J 7 bases; bases outside gene matches: 10.

CDR3 nucleotides: TGTGCCAGCAGCTTAGCCGGGACAGTGGGATACAATGAGCAGTTCTTC. This codes for CASSLAGTVGYNEQFF. The chain is built from TRBV7-2 and TRBJ2-1, with TRBD1 identical over 7 bases. Germline trimming cut 0 bases from V and 4 bases from J; bases unmatched to any gene: 6. The CDR3 sequence is 16 residues long. Germline V gives CDR1 SGHTA, CDR2 FQGNSA.

The CDR3 sequence: CASSPGTANEQFF. DNA for the CDR3: TGTGCTAGCTCTCCCGGGACGGCCAATGAGCAGTTCTTC. The chain uses TRBV7-7 and TRBJ2-1, with D perhaps given as TRBD1 or TRBD2 (5 bases each). Looked up from germline, CDR1 is SSHAT and CDR2 is FNYEAQ (reference sequence). The CDR3 runs to 13 residues.

The rearrangement joins TRBV29-1 to TRBJ2-2; TRBD1 agrees at 7 bases. CDR1 SQVTM and CDR2 ANQGSEA come from the germline V gene. The CDR3 consists of 16 residues. The ends lost 0 bases at V and 4 bases at J; junction bases unmatched: 8. CDR3 protein: CSVEDPLRGSTGELFF. In DNA form, the CDR3 reads TGCAGCGTTGAAGATCCCCTCAGGGGGTCCACCGGGGAGCTGTTTTTT.

The chain uses TRBV6-4 and TRBJ1-2, with D tentatively TRBD1 (5 bases). V was clipped by 6 bases and J by 3 bases, with 14 bases between them. CDR3 length equals 14 residues. The germline gives CDR1 MRHNA, CDR2 SNTAGT. The CDR3 DNA sequence: TGTGCCAGCAGGGGGGGGTACCCGGACTATGGCTACACCTTC. Amino acid sequence: CASRGGYPDYGYTF.

This chain uses TRBV25-1 with TRBJ2-7, with a possible D match to TRBD2 (5 bases). Trimming left V 5 bases short and J 5 bases short, with 10 bases between. Germline loops: CDR1 MGHDK, CDR2 SYGVNS. The CDR3 is 12 amino acids. The CDR3 bases are TGTGCCAGCAGTACGGGGAGCCACGAGCAGTACTTC. Encoded protein: CASSTGSHEQYF.

V is TRBV10-3 and J is TRBJ1-4; 9 bases line up with TRBD1. V was pared by 1 base and J by 8 bases, with 8 bases of the junction left unmatched. The CDR3 has 16 residues. Germline values: CDR1 ENHRY, CDR2 SYGVKD. CDR3 DNA: TGTGCCATCAGTGAGTTCCCCGGGACAGGGAACGAAAAACTGTTTTTT. The encoded protein is CAISEFPGTGNEKLFF.

The V call is TRBV4-2, the J call TRBJ2-1; 10 nucleotides agree with TRBD2. Germline loops: CDR1 LGHNA, CDR2 YNFKEQ. The CDR3 runs 16 residues. J lost 4 bases, V lost 1 base, and 4 bases had no gene match. This CDR3 is CASSQAGLATYNEQFF. CDR3 bases: TGTGCCAGCAGCCAAGCGGGACTAGCGACTTACAATGAGCAGTTCTTC.

CDR3 nucleotide sequence: TGTGCCAGCAGCTTTGCAGGGGAAGAGACCCAGTACTTC. The encoded protein is CASSFAGEETQYF. The chain uses TRBV11-2 and TRBJ2-5, with D tentatively TRBD1 (6 bases). Trimming cost V 3 bases and J 3 bases, with 8 bases left between them. This CDR3 is 13 amino acids long. Germline assignment: CDR1 SGHAT and CDR2 FQNNGV.

This chain joins TRBV7-2 and TRBJ2-5; 9 bases match TRBD1. CDR3 size: 15 residues. Germline lookup yields CDR1 SGHTA and CDR2 FQGNSA. The trim removed 1 base at V and 5 bases at J, leaving 5 bases unmatched. CDR3 amino acids: CASSLGGTGLETQYF. CDR3 nucleotide sequence: TGTGCCAGCAGCTTAGGGGGGACAGGGCTGGAGACCCAGTACTTC.

The chain recombines TRBV11-3 with TRBJ2-7; 7 bases match TRBD2. J lost 5 bases, V lost 5 bases, and 12 bases had no gene match. CDR1 is SGHNT and CDR2 is YENEEA in the germline V gene. This CDR3 is 15 amino acids long. CDR3 DNA: TGTGCCAGCAGCCCGCGGGGGAACCTGGGGCACGAGCAGTACTTC. This gives the protein CASSPRGNLGHEQYF.

The rearrangement links TRBV21-1 to TRBJ2-7; TRBD1 is the table's D call, not checked against the DNA. TRBV21-1 is shown as a pseudogene. This CDR3 is 14 amino acids long. CDR3 sequence: CASSPGTGGNEQYF. CDR3 in DNA: TGTGCCAGCAGCCCCGGGACAGGGGGCAACGAGCAGTACTTC.

V and J are TRBV5-1 and TRBJ2-7; 7 bases line up with TRBD1. CDR3 length: 15 residues. V dropped 0 bases and J dropped 3; count of bases not matched to a gene: 6. Germline V gene lookup returns CDR1 SGHRS and CDR2 YFSETQ. The CDR3: CASSLAGTALYEQYF. CDR3 in DNA: TGCGCCAGCAGCTTGGCCGGGACAGCCCTCTACGAGCAGTACTTC.